This T cell receptor (beta chain) appears in the sequencing data of a study of regulatory T cells in long-lasting Graves disease (dated by TCRdb to the early 2020s). Context from the whole study: In the newly diagnosed Graves' disease group, patients had been taking antithyroid drugs for less than 3 months. The study was registered as a clinical trial and conducted in China. Peripheral blood TCR sequencing and RNA sequencing compared persistent Graves' disease patients with newly diagnosed Graves' disease patients. A total of roughly 35 samples underwent TCR sequencing: about 13 from persistent and roughly 20 from newly diagnosed Graves' disease patients. General findings and caveats noted by the study authors: The small sample size was acknowledged by the authors as a limitation that may reduce accuracy. Persistent Graves' disease patients showed lower TCR Shannon entropy and fewer highly expanded clones than newly diagnosed patients, suggesting clonal expansion. Patients with persistent disease shared more public clonotypes (approximately 2,500) than newly diagnosed patients did (966). Preferential use of TRBV28, TRBJ1-2 and TRBJ2-5 was observed in persistent disease, whereas TRBV20-1 and TRBJ2-1 were favored in newly diagnosed disease. Only peripheral blood was studied, because thyroid tissue, the primary lesion, was inaccessible. Only the TCR beta chain was sequenced and analyzed.

The library was built by means of multiplex PCR. TCRdb lists the instrument as Illumina HiSeq 4000. To build TCR beta libraries, CDR3 regions were amplified by Arm-PCR using iRepertoire HTBI primers. Gel purification was performed on PCR products prior to sequencing. The original methods were these. Gene usage analysis of CDR3 amino acid clonotypes used the approximately 62 TRBV and 12 to 15 TRBJ segments found across samples. Filtered high-quality paired reads were merged into contigs using COPE and FqMerger. Contigs were aligned with BLAST to IMGT TRBV, TRBD and TRBJ reference genes, and CDR3 was defined per IMGT. Any clonotype with a frequency above 0.1% was counted as a highly expanded clone. Shannon entropy was used to measure repertoire diversity, and the Gini coefficient was used to measure V-J evenness. Public clonotypes were defined as clonotypes shared by more than one individual. TCRdb took the public reads, trimmed them with fastp at Q25, ran MiXCR for clone calling and kept in-frame beta chains. Merged by CDR3 protein, the rows form single entries marked with the most common genes and DNA. The V and J calls, along with clone size, are taken from TCRdb and not from the paper's own processing. This sample gives fewer than 650,000 distinct CDR3 sequences in total; about 15% of them show up just once. Of the sample, about 11% is held by the ten largest clones.

Explained via the paper, the time point label denotes: newly diagnosed GD, antithyroid drugs for less than 3 months. For both TCR sequencing and RNA sequencing, RNA was extracted from PBMCs in TRIzol. The diagnosis of Graves' disease followed American Thyroid Association guidelines. The patients came from an endocrinology department in Xi'an, China. Each patient gave around 9.2 milliliters of peripheral blood, collected in an EDTA anticoagulant tube. Ficoll Paque Plus density gradient separation was used to isolate PBMCs, and no further T cell sorting was performed. An Agilent 2100 Bioanalyzer and agarose gel were used to check RNA quality, and a NanoDrop 2000 was used to measure RNA concentration. On this clonotype: Which antigen it targets is not known. Base qualities were left out, and no much larger clone turns up one base away.

Sequences MDHEN (CDR1) and SYDVKM (CDR2) are obtained from the germline V gene. V and J are trimmed by 4 bases and 8 bases, and the gene matches miss 14 bases of the junction. Taken from cysteine to phenylalanine, the CDR3 has 16 residues. Solely the CDR3 DNA is kept, with 48 bases framed from the first base. The sample was also linked to a second study, of T cells in Graves' hyperthyroidism and ophthalmopathy. The second paper further reports: Graves' hyperthyroidism was defined as stable when no progression to ophthalmopathy occurred over 18 months of follow-up. The hyperthyroidism patients were between 18 and 65 years old and newly diagnosed, with a disease duration of less than 2 months. Patients with uncontrolled infections, other autoimmune diseases, pregnancy or lactation were excluded. Clinical symptoms, serum thyroxine and TRAb, thyroid ultrasound, and orbital computed tomography formed the basis for the diagnoses. For the first round of RT-PCR on the TCR CDR3, the HTBI primer set was used together with the Qiagen OneStep RT-PCR kit. Most expanded thyroid clonotypes (frequency above 0.001) were also detected in blood, a finding suggesting that blood repertoires may reflect thyroid immune responses. A 13 V-J signature model separated ophthalmopathy from stable hyperthyroidism, with 87.88% sensitivity and 81% to 83% specificity in cross-validation and 80%/75% in testing. During validation, the model predicted progression to ophthalmopathy a median of approximately 7 months ahead of onset, with 70.59% sensitivity and less than 85% specificity. To identify TCR V-J signatures that set the groups apart, the researchers used a discovery cohort of 100 patients, made up of 43 with Graves' ophthalmopathy and some 60 with stable Graves' hyperthyroidism. Prospective prediction of ophthalmopathy was tested in an independent validation cohort of some 19 hyperthyroidism patients and 15 to 17 patients who later progressed to ophthalmopathy. The approximately 90 discovery patients were randomly split 7:3 into training and test sets. The study also compared thyroid tissue and blood T-cell repertoires from five or six Graves' hyperthyroidism patients. After blood sampling, hyperthyroidism patients were treated with methimazole at a starting dose of 30 mg daily, and ophthalmopathy patients were treated with high-dose intravenous methylprednisolone. Libraries were constructed in a second round of multiplex PCR, after which size selection and purification were performed. Paired-end sequencing of the libraries was performed with 100 bp reads on an Illumina HiSeq2000. SOAPnuke was used to process the raw data, removing reads that contained adapters or uncalled bases, had a mean Phred below 15, or lacked an exact match to the constant primer or identifier. COPE v1.2.5 was used to merge the high-quality paired reads, and each unique nucleotide sequence was defined as a clonotype. MiTCR v1.1 was used to align clonotypes to the IMGT TRBV, TRBD and TRBJ reference segments. The analysis included only V-J combinations with a frequency above 0.0001, which together covered more than 98% of the repertoires. A TCS score was defined as the ratio of F50 (clonal expansion) to E x V (chaos), with BLOSUM62-based TCRdist applied between CDR3 peptides within each V-J. Welch's t-statistics and random forest reduced around 520 V-J features to about 13, which were used in a naive Bayes classifier (R e1071). Sample size was not statistically predetermined, and blinding of investigators to group allocation was not performed. The paper describes TCR Vbeta CDR3 sequencing of 120 to 150 peripheral blood samples, made up of 43 ophthalmopathy patients, roughly 75 hyperthyroidism patients and 17 progressor patients.

The rearrangement joined TRBV28 to TRBJ2-1; TRBD2 lines up with 7 middle nucleotides. The TCR originated in a man in his late teens or twenties with Graves disease. Donor details come from another sample of the same person, matched by shared clones. Sequenced here: peripheral blood mononuclear cells (PBMCs), sampled at new diagnosis, from a patient treated with antithyroid drugs. The nucleotide sequence is TGTGCCAGCAGTTCAATTCAGCGGGACGGGCCGCATGAGCAGTTCTTC. The resulting protein is CASSSIQRDGPHEQFF.